These 7 T cell receptor beta chains originate from one sample sequenced in a study of T cells in tumors after PD-1 blockade (dated by TCRdb to the late 2010s). The time point label, as the study defines it: before anti-PD-1 therapy. Preparation of the library involved the immunoSEQ multiplex PCR assay. TCRdb limited this immuneACCESS table to in-frame rearrangements with V and J called. A share of clones is missing; checked studies link under half to unresolved V genes, and the rest is unexplained. Present in this sample are over 1,500 clones, about 67% of which were seen just once. The ten largest make up about 39% of the sample. The sequencing used tumor tissue, collected before anti-PD-1 treatment. Source of these receptors: a human donor with cutaneous squamous cell carcinoma.

The chain uses TRBV25-1 and TRBJ1-2, with D uncertain. V gave up 3 bases and J gave up 4 bases, with 6 bases separating them. Germline V lookup: CDR1 MGHDK, CDR2 SYGVNS. The CDR3 spans 12 residues. The CDR3 region has the DNA TGTGCCAGCAGTGACACCACCTATGGCTACACCTTC. Translation: CASSDTTYGYTF.

This chain joins TRBV5-1 and TRBJ1-1; 10 bases match TRBD1. The CDR3 is 14 residues long. The ends lost 4 bases at V and 5 bases at J; junction bases unmatched: 5. The germline V gene has CDR1 SGHRS and CDR2 YFSETQ. The CDR3, as DNA: TGCGCCAGCAGCCGCGGACAGGGGGAGACTGAAGCTTTCTTT. It encodes CASSRGQGETEAFF.

The chain's CDR3 is CASSPRWGPNEQFF. CDR3 coding DNA: TGTGCCAGCAGCCCCAGGTGGGGGCCTAATGAGCAGTTCTTC. The chain has TRBV4-2 and TRBJ2-1; the D gene is possibly TRBD1 (6 bases). Trimming removed 4 bases from V and 7 bases from J, with 14 bases in between. The CDR3 is 14 residues long. CDR1 LGHNA and CDR2 YNFKEQ come from the germline V gene.

This chain connects TRBV5-4 to TRBJ2-2; 9 bases match TRBD2. V was clipped by 0 bases and J by 0 bases; unmatched bases: 3. Germline CDR1 SGHNT, CDR2 YYREEE (reference sequence). This CDR3 contains 17 residues. The CDR3 loop is CASSLGASGANTGELFF. The CDR3 nucleotides are TGTGCCAGCAGCTTGGGGGCTAGCGGGGCGAACACCGGGGAGCTGTTTTTT.

The rearrangement uses TRBV14 and TRBJ1-1; D is ambiguous. This CDR3 has 13 residues. V was pared by 0 bases and J by 6 bases, with 8 bases between. Germline V gene data show CDR1 as SGHDN and CDR2 as FVKESK. This CDR3 reads CASSQEYLAEAFF. The CDR3 bases are TGTGCCAGCAGCCAAGAATATCTCGCTGAAGCTTTCTTT.

The chain recombines TRBV7-8 with TRBJ2-7; the match to TRBD2 covers 9 bases. The germline gives CDR1 SGHVS, CDR2 FQNEAQ. The CDR3 runs to 15 residues. With V trimmed by 2 bases and J by 7 bases, 9 bases remained unmatched. The CDR3 DNA reads TGTGCCAGCAGCTTAAGAGCTAGCGGGGTGGGGGAGCAGTACTTC. It translates to CASSLRASGVGEQYF.

This rearrangement joins TRBV3-1 (or the pseudogene TRBV3-2) to TRBJ1-5, with a weak D call TRBD1 (5 bases). Germline V gene lookup returns CDR1 LGHDT and CDR2 YNNKEL (reference sequence). This CDR3 has 13 residues. V dropped 4 bases and J dropped 5 bases, with 9 bases sitting between them. The DNA of the CDR3 is TGTGCCAGCAGCCCCGACAGATATCAGCCCCAGCATTTT. Translated, it gives CASSPDRYQPQHF.